This TCR beta chain emerged from a study of response to subunit inactivated influenza vaccine (dated by TCRdb to the late 2010s). Concerning the study at large: Deep quantitative profiling of the T cell receptor repertoire was used in the study to follow responses to a trivalent subunit inactivated influenza vaccine.

The CDR3, cysteine through phenylalanine, is 13 amino acids long. Only the CDR3 region is kept as DNA, spanning 39 bases read in frame from base 1. Trimming takes 1 base from V and 8 bases from J, and the germline ends sit 8 bases apart. The germline V gene gives CDR1 as MNHEY and CDR2 as SVGAGI. This clonotype came up a few times. The clone's antigen remains unknown. There are no base qualities to consult, and no much larger clone falls within one base. Receptor libraries were prepared by RT-PCR. The instrument was an Illumina HiSeq 2500. In-frame beta chains were kept once TCRdb had trimmed the public reads at Q25 with fastp and called clones with MiXCR. Here each entry gathers all rows of one CDR3 protein and keeps the most common genes and DNA. The sample table records hundreds of thousands of distinct CDR3 sequences; around 11% of these occur just once. The top ten clones comprise roughly 9.6% of the sample.

Results and caveats for the whole study, not just this receptor: The authors proposed that each seasonal influenza vaccination may bring in only a limited number of new T cells.

The same sample was also studied in work on T cells expressing NK-cell markers. The second investigation adds: TCR beta cDNA libraries were prepared using 5'RACE template switching, which introduced a universal primer site and unique molecular identifiers. In sorted CD3+CD56+NKG2C+, CD3+CD56+NKG2C- and CD3+CD56-NKG2C+ T-cell subsets from about 8 donors, TCR beta-chain repertoires were profiled. Seven of the eight sequenced donors were HCMV-seropositive and one was HCMV-seronegative. To restrict sorting to alphabetaTCR-expressing T cells, an anti-gammadeltaTCR antibody was added in several experiments. For 5 or 6 donors, the dominant CD3+CD56+NKG2C+ clonotypes were among the top 10 CD8+ clonotypes and accounted for roughly 1.0-7.5% of CD8+ T cells. Those dominant clonotypes were again the most abundant among CD3+CD56-NKG2C+ cells in a few donors, at roughly 25-65%. Whether the expanded NKG2C-expressing T cell clones were specific for HCMV antigens remained unclear. The study sequenced eight donors, all healthy volunteers chosen at random: three men and five women. To determine HCMV serostatus, a commercial ELISA kit was used to detect HCMV-specific IgG in serum. Peripheral blood mononuclear cells were isolated from blood by Ficoll density gradient centrifugation. Bulk peripheral blood T-cell repertoires were additionally sequenced from unsorted PBMC for over 5 donors. Synthesis of cDNA was primed from the TCR beta constant segment and was followed by two consecutive PCR amplification steps. The libraries were sequenced on Illumina HiSeq 2000/2500, MiSeq or NextSeq, producing 2 x 150 bp reads. MIGEC was used to demultiplex reads and group the reads by UMI, and MiTCR was used to assemble and quantify clonotypes. To exclude erroneous sequences, only TCR cDNA sequences supported by at least two reads were retained. Downstream repertoire analysis used the tcR package, and clonotypes were matched across fractions by CDR3 nucleotide sequence plus V segment. VDJmatch was used to annotate antigen specificity against VDJdb, with one amino acid substitution allowed in CDR3.

The chain is made from TRBV6-5 and TRBJ1-4, with no D gene named confidently. This specimen consisted of PBMCs from blood, obtained on the day of vaccination. This receptor was taken from a man between 50 and 59 years old who received an inactivated influenza vaccine. Donor details come from another sample of the same person, matched by shared clones. The nucleotide sequence reads as follows: TGTGCCAGCAGTTACTATGCGGGGGAAAAACTGTTTTTT. It is translated as CASSYYAGEKLFF.